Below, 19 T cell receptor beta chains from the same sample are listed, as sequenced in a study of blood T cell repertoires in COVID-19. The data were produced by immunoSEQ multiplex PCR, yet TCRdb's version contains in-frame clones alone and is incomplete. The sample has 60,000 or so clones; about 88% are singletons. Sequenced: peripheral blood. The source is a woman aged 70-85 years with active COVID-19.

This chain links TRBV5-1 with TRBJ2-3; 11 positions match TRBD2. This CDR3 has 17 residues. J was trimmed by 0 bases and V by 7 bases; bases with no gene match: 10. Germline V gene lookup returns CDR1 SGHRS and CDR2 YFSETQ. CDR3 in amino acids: CASSQGTSGTSTDTQYF. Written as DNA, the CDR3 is TGCGCCAGCTCCCAGGGGACTAGCGGAACTAGCACAGATACGCAGTATTTT. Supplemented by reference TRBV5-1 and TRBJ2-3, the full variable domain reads KAGVTQTPRYLIKTRGQQVTLSCSPISGHRSVSWYQQTPGQGLQFLFEYFSETQRNKGNFPGRFSGRQFSNSRSEMNVSTLELGDSALYLCASSQGTSGTSTDTQYFGPGTRLTVL.

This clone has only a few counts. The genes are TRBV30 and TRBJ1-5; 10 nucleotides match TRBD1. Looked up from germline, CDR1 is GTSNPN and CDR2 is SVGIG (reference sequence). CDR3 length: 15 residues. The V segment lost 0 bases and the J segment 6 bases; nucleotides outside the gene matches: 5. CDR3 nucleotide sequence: TGTGCCTGGAGTGTCGGGACAGGGGCTCTTCAGCCCCAGCATTTT. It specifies CAWSVGTGALQPQHF. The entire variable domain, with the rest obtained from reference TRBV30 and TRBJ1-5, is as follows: SQTIHQWPATLVQPVGSPLSLECTVEGTSNPNLYWYRQAAGRGLQLLFYSVGIGQISSEVPQNLSASRPQDRQFILSSKKLLLSDSGFYLCAWSVGTGALQPQHFGDGTRLSIL.

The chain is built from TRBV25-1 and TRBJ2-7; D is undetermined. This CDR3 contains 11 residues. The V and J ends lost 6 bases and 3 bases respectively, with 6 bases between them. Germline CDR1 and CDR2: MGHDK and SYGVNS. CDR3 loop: CASSPLYEQYF. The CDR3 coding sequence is TGTGCCAGCAGCCCCCTCTACGAGCAGTACTTC.

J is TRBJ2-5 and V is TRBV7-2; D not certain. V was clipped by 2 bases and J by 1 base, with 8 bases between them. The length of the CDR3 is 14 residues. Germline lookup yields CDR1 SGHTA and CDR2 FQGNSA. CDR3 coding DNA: TGTGCCAGCAGCTTACGGCGGATCCAAGAGACCCAGTACTTC. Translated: CASSLRRIQETQYF.

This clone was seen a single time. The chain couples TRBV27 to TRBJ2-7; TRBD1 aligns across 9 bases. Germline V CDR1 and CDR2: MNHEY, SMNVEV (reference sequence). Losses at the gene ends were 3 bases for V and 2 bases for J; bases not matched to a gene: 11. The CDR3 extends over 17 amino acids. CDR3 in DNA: TGTGCCAGCAGTTTCCACTCCCCAGGACAGGGGACCTACGAGCAGTACTTC. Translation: CASSFHSPGQGTYEQYF.

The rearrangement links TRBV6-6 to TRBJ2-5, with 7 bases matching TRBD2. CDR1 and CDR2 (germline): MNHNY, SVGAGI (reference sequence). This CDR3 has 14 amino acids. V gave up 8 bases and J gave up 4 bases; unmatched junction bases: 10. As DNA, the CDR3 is TGTGCCAGCCGTCAAGAAGCGGGAATAGAGACCCAGTACTTC. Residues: CASRQEAGIETQYF.

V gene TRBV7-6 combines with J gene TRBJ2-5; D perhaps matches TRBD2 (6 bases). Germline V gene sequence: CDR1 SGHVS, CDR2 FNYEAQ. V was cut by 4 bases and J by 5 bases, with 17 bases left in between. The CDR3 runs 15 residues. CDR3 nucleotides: TGTGCCAGCAGCTCCCTCTCCGGGAGTGGGGAGACCCAGTACTTC. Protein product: CASSSLSGSGETQYF.

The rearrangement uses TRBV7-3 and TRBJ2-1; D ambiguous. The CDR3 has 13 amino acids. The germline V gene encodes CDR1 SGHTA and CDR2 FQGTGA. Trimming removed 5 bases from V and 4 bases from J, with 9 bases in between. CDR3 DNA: TGTGCCAGCAGCCTAGACCCTTACAATGAGCAGTTCTTC. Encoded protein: CASSLDPYNEQFF.

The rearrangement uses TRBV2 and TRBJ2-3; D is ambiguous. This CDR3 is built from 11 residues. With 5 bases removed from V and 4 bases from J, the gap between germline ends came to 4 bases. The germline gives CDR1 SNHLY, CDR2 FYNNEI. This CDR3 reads CASSQSDTQYF. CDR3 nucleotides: TGTGCCAGCAGTCAGTCAGATACGCAGTATTTT.

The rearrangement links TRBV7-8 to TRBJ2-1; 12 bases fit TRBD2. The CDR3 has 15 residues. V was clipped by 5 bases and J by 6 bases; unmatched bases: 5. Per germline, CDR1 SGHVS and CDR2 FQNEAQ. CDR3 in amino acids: CASSNLAGGLNEQFF. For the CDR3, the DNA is TGTGCCAGCAGCAACCTAGCGGGAGGGCTCAATGAGCAGTTCTTC.

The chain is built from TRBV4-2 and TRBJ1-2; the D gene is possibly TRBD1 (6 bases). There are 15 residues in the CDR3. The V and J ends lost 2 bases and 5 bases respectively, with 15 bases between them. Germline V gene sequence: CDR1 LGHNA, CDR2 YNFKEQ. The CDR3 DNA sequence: TGTGCCAGCAGCCAAAACGACAGGACCAGGTATGGCTACACCTTC. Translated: CASSQNDRTRYGYTF.

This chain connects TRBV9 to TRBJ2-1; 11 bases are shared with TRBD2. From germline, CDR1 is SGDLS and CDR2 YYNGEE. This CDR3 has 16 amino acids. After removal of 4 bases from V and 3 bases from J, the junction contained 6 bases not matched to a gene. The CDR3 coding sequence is TGTGCCAGCAGCCTCGATGGGACTAGCGGCTACAATGAGCAGTTCTTC. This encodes CASSLDGTSGYNEQFF.

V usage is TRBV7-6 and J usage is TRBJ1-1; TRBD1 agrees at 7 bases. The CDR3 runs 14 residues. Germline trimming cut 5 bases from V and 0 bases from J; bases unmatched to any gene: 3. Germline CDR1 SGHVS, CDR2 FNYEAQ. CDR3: CASSPTGLNTEAFF. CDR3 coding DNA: TGTGCCAGCAGCCCGACAGGGCTGAACACTGAAGCTTTCTTT.

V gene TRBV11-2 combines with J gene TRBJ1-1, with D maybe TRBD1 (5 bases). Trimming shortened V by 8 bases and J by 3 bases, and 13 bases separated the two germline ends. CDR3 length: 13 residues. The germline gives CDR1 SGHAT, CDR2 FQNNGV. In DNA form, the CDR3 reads TGTGCCAGCCAAAGGGGCCGTGACACTGAAGCTTTCTTT. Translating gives CASQRGRDTEAFF.

For the CDR3, the DNA is TGTGCCAGCAGCAAACCTCCGGGGAAGGCGACGGCGGGAGTAACCTACAATGAGCAGTTCTTC. Its protein is CASSKPPGKATAGVTYNEQFF. The chain employs TRBV21-1 and TRBJ2-1; the table gives TRBD2 as D, unverified against the DNA. TRBV21-1 is a pseudogene. The CDR3 has 21 residues.

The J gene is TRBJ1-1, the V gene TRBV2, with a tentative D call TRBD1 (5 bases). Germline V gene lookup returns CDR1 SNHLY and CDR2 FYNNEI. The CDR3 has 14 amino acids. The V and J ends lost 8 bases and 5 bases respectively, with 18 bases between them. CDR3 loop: CASGTRRAGTEAFF. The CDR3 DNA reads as TGTGCCAGCGGGACCCGGAGGGCTGGAACTGAAGCTTTCTTT.

CDR3 sequence reads: CAWSGAVYSYEQYF. The CDR3 DNA reads TGTGCCTGGAGTGGGGCAGTTTACTCCTACGAGCAGTACTTC. The V gene is TRBV30, the J gene TRBJ2-7; D gene ambiguous. CDR1 and CDR2 from the germline V gene are GTSNPN and SVGIG (reference sequence). The CDR3 is 14 amino acids. V lost 1 base and J 0 bases, leaving 10 bases between the germline ends.

The CDR3 reads CASSLVAGVYNEQFF. The DNA of the CDR3 is TGTGCCAGCAGCTTAGTAGCGGGGGTTTACAATGAGCAGTTCTTC. V and J are TRBV11-2 and TRBJ2-1, with 9 bases identical to TRBD2. V dropped 1 base and J dropped 4; count of bases not matched to a gene: 2. The V gene's germline CDR1 is SGHAT and CDR2 FQNNGV. CDR3 length equals 15 residues.

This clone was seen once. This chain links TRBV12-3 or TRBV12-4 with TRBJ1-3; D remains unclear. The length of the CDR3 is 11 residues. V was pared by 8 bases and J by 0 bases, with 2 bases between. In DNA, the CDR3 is TGTGCCAGCTACTCTGGAAACACCATATATTTT. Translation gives CASYSGNTIYF.